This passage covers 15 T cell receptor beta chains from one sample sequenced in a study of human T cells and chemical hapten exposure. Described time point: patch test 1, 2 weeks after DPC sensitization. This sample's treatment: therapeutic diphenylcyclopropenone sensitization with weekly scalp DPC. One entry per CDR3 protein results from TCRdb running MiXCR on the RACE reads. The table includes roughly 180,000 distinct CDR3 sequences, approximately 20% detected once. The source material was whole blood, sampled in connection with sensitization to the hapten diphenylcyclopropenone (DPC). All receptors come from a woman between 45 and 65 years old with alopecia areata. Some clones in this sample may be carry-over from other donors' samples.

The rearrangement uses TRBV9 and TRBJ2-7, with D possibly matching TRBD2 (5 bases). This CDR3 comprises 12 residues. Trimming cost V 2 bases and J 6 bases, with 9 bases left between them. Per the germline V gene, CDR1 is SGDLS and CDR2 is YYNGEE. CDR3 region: CASSVVSGEQYF. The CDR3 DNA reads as TGTGCCAGCAGCGTGGTGAGCGGCGAGCAGTACTTC.

CDR3 coding DNA: TGTGCCAGCGGGCGGACTAGCGGGGGCAGCCAGTACTTC. It codes for CASGRTSGGSQYF. V gene TRBV7-6 combines with J gene TRBJ2-5; 13 bases map to TRBD2. Trimming at V came to 8 bases and at J to 10 bases, leaving 7 bases not matched to a gene. The CDR3 is 13 residues long. Per the germline V gene, CDR1 is SGHVS and CDR2 is FNYEAQ. Filled out from reference TRBV7-6 and TRBJ2-5, the complete variable domain reads GAGVSQSPRYKVTKRGQDVALRCDPISGHVSLYWYRQALGQGPEFLTYFNYEAQQDKSGLPNDRFSAERPEGSISTLTIQRTEQRDSAMYRCASGRTSGGSQYFGPGTRLLVL.

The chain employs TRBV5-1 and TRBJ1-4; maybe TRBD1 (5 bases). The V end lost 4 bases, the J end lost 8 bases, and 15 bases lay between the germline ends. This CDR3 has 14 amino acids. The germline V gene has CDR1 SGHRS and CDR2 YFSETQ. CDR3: CASSGGLAEEKLFF. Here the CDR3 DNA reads TGCGCCAGCAGCGGGGGGTTGGCAGAGGAAAAACTGTTTTTT.

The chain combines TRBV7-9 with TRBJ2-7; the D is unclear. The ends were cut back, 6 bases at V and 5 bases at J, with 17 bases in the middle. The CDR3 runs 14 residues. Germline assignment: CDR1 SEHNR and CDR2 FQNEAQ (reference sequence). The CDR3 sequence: CASRPPRGSHEQYF. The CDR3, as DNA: TGTGCCAGCAGGCCGCCGAGAGGATCACACGAGCAGTACTTC. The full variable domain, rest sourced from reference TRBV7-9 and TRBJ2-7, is DTGVSQNPRHKITKRGQNVTFRCDPISEHNRLYWYRQTLGQGPEFLTYFQNEAQLEKSRLLSDRFSAERPKGSFSTLEIQRTEQGDSAMYLCASRPPRGSHEQYFGPGTRLTVT.

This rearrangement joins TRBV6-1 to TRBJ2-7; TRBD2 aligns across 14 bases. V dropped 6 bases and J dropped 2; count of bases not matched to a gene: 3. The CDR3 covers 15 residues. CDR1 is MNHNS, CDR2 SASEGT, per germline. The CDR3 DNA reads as TGTGCCAGCAGGGGACTAGCGGGAGATCCCTACGAGCAGTACTTC. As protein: CASRGLAGDPYEQYF.

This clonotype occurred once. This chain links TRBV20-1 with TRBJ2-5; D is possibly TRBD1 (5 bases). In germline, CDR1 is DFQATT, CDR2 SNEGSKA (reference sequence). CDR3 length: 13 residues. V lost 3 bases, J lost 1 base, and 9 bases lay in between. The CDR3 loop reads CSASRGIQETQYF. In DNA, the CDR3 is TGCAGTGCTAGTAGGGGCATCCAAGAGACCCAGTACTTC.

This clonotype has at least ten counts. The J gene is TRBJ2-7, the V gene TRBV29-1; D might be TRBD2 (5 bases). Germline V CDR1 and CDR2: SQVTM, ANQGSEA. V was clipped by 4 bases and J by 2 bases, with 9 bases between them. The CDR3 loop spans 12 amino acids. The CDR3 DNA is TGCAGCGTTGCGGATAGCGCCTACGAGCAGTACTTC. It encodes CSVADSAYEQYF.

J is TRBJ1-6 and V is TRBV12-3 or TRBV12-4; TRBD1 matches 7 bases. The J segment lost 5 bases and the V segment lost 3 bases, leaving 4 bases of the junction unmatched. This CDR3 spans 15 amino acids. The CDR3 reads CASSLTGQHNSPLHF. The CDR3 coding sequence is TGTGCCAGCAGTTTGACGGGACAGCATAATTCACCCCTCCACTTT.

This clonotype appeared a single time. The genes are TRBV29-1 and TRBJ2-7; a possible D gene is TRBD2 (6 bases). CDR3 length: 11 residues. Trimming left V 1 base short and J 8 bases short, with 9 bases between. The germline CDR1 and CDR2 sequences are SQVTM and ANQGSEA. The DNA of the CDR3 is TGCAGCGTTGAAGTCGGGGGACAGCAGTACTTC. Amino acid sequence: CSVEVGGQQYF.

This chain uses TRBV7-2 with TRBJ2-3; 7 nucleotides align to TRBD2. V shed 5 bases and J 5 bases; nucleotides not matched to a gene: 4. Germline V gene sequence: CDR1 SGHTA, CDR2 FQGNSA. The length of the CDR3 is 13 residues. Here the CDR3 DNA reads TGTGCCAGCAGCGGACTAGTGGTAGATACGCAGTATTTT. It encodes CASSGLVVDTQYF.

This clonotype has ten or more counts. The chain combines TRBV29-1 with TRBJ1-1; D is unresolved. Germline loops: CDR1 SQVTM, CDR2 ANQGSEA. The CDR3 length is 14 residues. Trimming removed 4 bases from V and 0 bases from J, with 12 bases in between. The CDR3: CSVGVGLVNTEAFF. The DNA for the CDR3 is TGCAGCGTTGGGGTAGGGTTGGTGAACACTGAAGCTTTCTTT. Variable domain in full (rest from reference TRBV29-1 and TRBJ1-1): SAVISQKPSRDICQRGTSLTIQCQVDSQVTMMFWYRQQPGQSLTLIATANQGSEATYESGFVIDKFPISRPNLTFSTLTVSNMSPEDSSIYLCSVGVGLVNTEAFFGQGTRLTVV.

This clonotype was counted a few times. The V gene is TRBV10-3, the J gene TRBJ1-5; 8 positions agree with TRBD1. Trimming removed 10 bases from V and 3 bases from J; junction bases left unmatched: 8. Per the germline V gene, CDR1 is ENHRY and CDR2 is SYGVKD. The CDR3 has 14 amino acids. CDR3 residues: CATGGQGNNQPQHF. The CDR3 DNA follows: TGTGCCACCGGTGGACAGGGCAACAATCAGCCCCAGCATTTT.

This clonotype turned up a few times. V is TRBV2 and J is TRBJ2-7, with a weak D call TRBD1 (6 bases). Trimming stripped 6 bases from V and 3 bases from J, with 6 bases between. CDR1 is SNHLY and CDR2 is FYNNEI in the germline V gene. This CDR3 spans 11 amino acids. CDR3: CASRGHYEQYF. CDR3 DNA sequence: TGTGCCAGCAGGGGACACTACGAGCAGTACTTC.

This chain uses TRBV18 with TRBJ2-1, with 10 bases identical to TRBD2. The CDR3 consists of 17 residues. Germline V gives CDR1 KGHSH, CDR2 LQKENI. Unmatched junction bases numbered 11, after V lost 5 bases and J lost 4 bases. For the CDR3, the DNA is TGTGCCAGCTCAGGGCTAGCGGGAGCGACTCCTTACAATGAGCAGTTCTTC. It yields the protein CASSGLAGATPYNEQFF.

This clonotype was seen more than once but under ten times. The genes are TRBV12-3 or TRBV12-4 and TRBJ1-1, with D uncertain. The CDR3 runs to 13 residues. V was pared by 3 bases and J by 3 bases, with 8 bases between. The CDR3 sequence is CASSFSPYTEAFF. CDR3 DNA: TGTGCCAGCAGTTTTTCCCCCTACACTGAAGCTTTCTTT.